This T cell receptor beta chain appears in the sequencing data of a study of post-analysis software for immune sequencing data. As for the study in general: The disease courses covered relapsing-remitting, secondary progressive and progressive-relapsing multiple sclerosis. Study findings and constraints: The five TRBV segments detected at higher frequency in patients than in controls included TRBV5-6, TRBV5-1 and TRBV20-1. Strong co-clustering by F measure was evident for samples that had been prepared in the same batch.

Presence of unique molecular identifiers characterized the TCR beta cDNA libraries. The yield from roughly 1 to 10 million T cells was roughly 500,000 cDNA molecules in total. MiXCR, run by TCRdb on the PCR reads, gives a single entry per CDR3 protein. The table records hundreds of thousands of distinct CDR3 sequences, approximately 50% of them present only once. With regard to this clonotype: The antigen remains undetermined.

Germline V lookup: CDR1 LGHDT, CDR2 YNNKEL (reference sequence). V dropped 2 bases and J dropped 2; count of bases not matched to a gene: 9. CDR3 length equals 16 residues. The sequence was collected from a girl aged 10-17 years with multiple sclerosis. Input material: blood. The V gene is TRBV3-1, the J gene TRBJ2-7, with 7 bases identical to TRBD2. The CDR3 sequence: CASSQSVWREPYEQYF. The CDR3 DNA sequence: TGTGCCAGCAGCCAATCGGTGTGGCGGGAGCCCTACGAGCAGTACTTC.